The 16 T cell receptor beta chains reported below all come from one sample, sequenced in a study of cytomegalovirus exposure and HLA in healthy donors. 60 Vbeta and 13 Jbeta primers were used in PCR. Measured with immunoSEQ multiplex PCR; TCRdb has only the in-frame clones, and not every one. The sample lists about 140,000 clones, roughly 74% occurring once. The sample was PBMCs. These receptors were obtained from a man between 18 and 29 years old in good health and CMV-seropositive.

The rearrangement links TRBV5-1 to TRBJ2-6; 12 bases align to TRBD2. There are 20 residues in the CDR3. Losses at the gene ends were 6 bases for V and 0 bases for J; bases not matched to a gene: 13. Germline CDR1 reads SGHRS; CDR2 reads YFSETQ. This CDR3 reads CASTGKDLAGGRSGANVLTF. CDR3 sequence (DNA): TGCGCCAGCACCGGGAAGGATCTAGCGGGAGGGCGCTCTGGGGCCAACGTCCTGACTTTC.

This chain's CDR3 is CASSHLDRGAAFF. The DNA for the CDR3 is TGTGCCAGCAGCCATCTCGACAGGGGAGCGGCTTTCTTT. The chain recombines TRBV7-8 with TRBJ1-1; 8 nucleotides agree with TRBD1. The CDR3 consists of 13 residues. J lost 11 bases, V lost 5 bases, and 10 bases had no gene match. CDR1 and CDR2 (germline): SGHVS, FQNEAQ.

This sequence joins TRBV6-5 and TRBJ1-3; D call uncertain. CDR3 size: 12 residues. The ends were cut back, 10 bases at V and 10 bases at J, with 17 bases in the middle. Germline CDR1 reads MNHEY; CDR2 reads SVGAGI. CDR3 sequence: CANPRRGETIYF. The CDR3 DNA reads as TGTGCCAACCCTCGACGGGGAGAAACCATATATTTT.

The V gene is TRBV7-8, the J gene TRBJ1-1; TRBD1 might be the D (5 bases). Germline V gene lookup returns CDR1 SGHVS and CDR2 FQNEAQ. This CDR3 has 20 amino acids. V was pared by 1 base and J by 0 bases, with 24 bases between. This chain's CDR3 is CASSLVGRGNHYALNTEAFF. For the CDR3, the DNA is TGTGCCAGCAGCTTAGTCGGGAGGGGAAATCACTACGCGTTGAACACTGAAGCTTTCTTT.

This chain uses TRBV30 with TRBJ2-7; D gene ambiguous. Trimming left V 0 bases short and J 6 bases short, with 9 bases between. The CDR3 contains 12 residues. The germline CDR1 and CDR2 sequences are GTSNPN and SVGIG (reference sequence). This CDR3 reads CAWSVLRSEQYF. CDR3 bases: TGTGCCTGGAGTGTACTTCGATCCGAGCAGTACTTC.

The chain is built from TRBV19 and TRBJ2-1; 9 bases fit TRBD2. This CDR3 comprises 16 residues. Germline CDR1 LNHDA, CDR2 SQIVND (reference sequence). The trim removed 10 bases at V and 0 bases at J, leaving 10 bases unmatched. CDR3 protein: CAISGRFESSYNEQFF. The DNA of the CDR3 is TGTGCCATAAGCGGGAGGTTCGAGAGCTCCTACAATGAGCAGTTCTTC.

Details on this clone: The junction and the germline gene differ at one end; a read error may be behind it. This chain connects TRBV7-2 to TRBJ1-4; unclear D gene. This CDR3 region has 14 residues. Germline V gene lookup returns CDR1 SGHTA and CDR2 FQGNSA. Written as DNA, the CDR3 is TGTGCCAGCAGCTTATTGCCCCCCCTTACAGTTTTGTCCTTT. It specifies CASSLLPPLTVLSF.

In this sample, this clone turned up a few times. The chain couples TRBV15 to TRBJ1-1; possible D gene TRBD1, 5 bases. There are 14 residues in the CDR3. V was shortened by 1 base and J by 7 bases, with 13 bases between the two germline ends. Germline loops: CDR1 LNHNV, CDR2 YYDKDF (reference sequence). CDR3 DNA sequence: TGTGCCACCAGCAGAGGAACCAGGGTTGATGAAGCTTTCTTT. Translated, it gives CATSRGTRVDEAFF.

This chain uses TRBV6-1 with TRBJ2-1, with D possibly TRBD2 on 5 matching bases. The CDR3 is 13 amino acids. In germline, CDR1 is MNHNS, CDR2 SASEGT. V shed 6 bases and J shed 9 bases, with 15 bases lying between them. The DNA for the CDR3 is TGTGCCAGCAGCCCCCTCGGAGGTACTGAGCAGTTCTTC. It yields the protein CASSPLGGTEQFF.

The gene calls are TRBV27 and TRBJ2-2; weak D call: TRBD2 (6 bases). Germline V gives CDR1 MNHEY, CDR2 SMNVEV (reference sequence). The CDR3 totals 15 residues. The V end was cut by 1 base, the J end by 1 base, with 7 bases between. CDR3 nucleotides: TGTGCCAGCAGTTTATGGGGGGTGAACACCGGGGAGCTGTTTTTT. Its protein is CASSLWGVNTGELFF.

The genes are TRBV29-1 and TRBJ2-1, with 7 bases aligning to TRBD2. The CDR3 runs 15 residues. Germline trimming cut 2 bases from V and 5 bases from J; bases unmatched to any gene: 9. In germline, CDR1 is SQVTM, CDR2 ANQGSEA. The CDR3 region has the DNA TGCAGCGTTGAATCTGGGGGAGGGCCGCACAATGAGCAGTTCTTC. It encodes CSVESGGGPHNEQFF.

The V call is TRBV7-6, the J call TRBJ2-7; a possible D gene is TRBD2 (5 bases). Per germline, CDR1 SGHVS and CDR2 FNYEAQ. The CDR3 consists of 13 residues. Between the trimmed V and J ends, which lost 5 bases and 6 bases, there was a span of 14 bases. For the CDR3, the DNA is TGTGCCAGCAGCGGTAGGGCCCGGGGCGAGCAGTACTTC. This translates into CASSGRARGEQYF.

This sequence joins TRBV30 and TRBJ1-1; D unclear. The CDR3 length is 13 residues. Germline lookup yields CDR1 GTSNPN and CDR2 SVGIG (reference sequence). V lost 7 bases and J 0 bases, leaving 12 bases between the germline ends. CDR3 in amino acids: CASQVAMNTEAFF. The CDR3 DNA reads as TGTGCCTCCCAGGTCGCCATGAACACTGAAGCTTTCTTT.

The J gene is TRBJ2-1, the V gene TRBV7-3; D is possibly TRBD2 (5 bases). This CDR3 is 15 amino acids long. Trimming removed 2 bases at V and 5 bases at J, with 13 bases between. From germline, CDR1 is SGHTA and CDR2 FQGTGA. CDR3 DNA: TGTGCCAGCAGCTTATCCCTAGCCGGGCACAATGAGCAGTTCTTC. Encoded protein: CASSLSLAGHNEQFF.

In the case of this clone: An end of the junction differs from the germline gene, which may be a read error. The rearrangement joins TRBV27 to TRBJ2-1; TRBD2 might be the D (6 bases). The CDR3 length is 15 residues. Germline V gene sequence: CDR1 MNHEY, CDR2 SMNVEV (reference sequence). The CDR3 sequence: CASSSSSTSYHEQFF. In DNA, the CDR3 is TGTGCCAGCAGTTCCAGCTCTACTAGCTACCATGAGCAGTTCTTC.

The chain recombines TRBV28 with TRBJ1-2, with D possibly TRBD1 on 5 matching bases. Trimming left V 3 bases short and J 6 bases short, with 11 bases between. The germline gives CDR1 MDHEN, CDR2 SYDVKM. The CDR3 contains 13 residues. The CDR3 DNA is TGTGCCAGCAGTTTTAGGCAGGGCCATGGCTACACCTTC. It translates to CASSFRQGHGYTF.